This T cell receptor (beta chain) was obtained from a study of blood T cell repertoires in COVID-19. Trimming removed 0 bases at V and 5 bases at J, with 11 bases between. CDR1 and CDR2 (germline): MNHEY, SVGAGI. This CDR3 is built from 16 residues. Original handling: Amplifying reference gene primers gave estimates of nucleated cell counts. This table comes from immunoSEQ multiplex PCR, and its TCRdb copy is limited to in-frame clones, with some not included. The DNA was the basis for D and trimming; V, J and clone size are from that table. Among roughly 130,000 clones listed, about nine tenths were seen once.

The specimen was peripheral blood. The source is a human donor with COVID-19, enrolled during active disease. The donor label of this sample is uncertain. The chain employs TRBV6-5 and TRBJ1-6, with D uncertain. DNA of the CDR3: TGTGCCAGCAGTTACTCCTTCCGCCGGGATAATTCACCCCTCCACTTT. Residues: CASSYSFRRDNSPLHF.